The text below deals with one T cell receptor (beta chain). This clone has a single count. Its antigen is unknown. Base quality data are lacking; no much larger clone is found one base away. Trimming leaves V shorter by 2 bases and J shorter by 5 bases, with the junction holding 4 bases beyond the gene matches. The CDR3 spans 15 residues, from the cysteine through the phenylalanine. Of all the DNA, just the CDR3 is kept, 45 bases in frame from base 1. Taken from the germline V gene (reference sequence), the CDR1 and CDR2 loops are LNHDA and SQIVND. At one collaborating source in Seattle, patients were enrolled during active infection and were followed longitudinally through the course of disease. Collaborating institutions collected whole blood in K2EDTA tubes following their own protocols. For TCRbeta analysis, collaborators shipped samples as frozen whole blood, isolated PBMCs, or DNA extracted from either of those sample types.

These data come from a study of blood T cell repertoires in COVID-19 (dated by TCRdb to the early 2020s). Regarding the study in general: Samples from collaborators originated in the United States, Italy and Spain and spanned both the acute and convalescent phases of COVID-19. The prospective study material was composed of cDNA or gDNA derived from T cells, B-cell-depleted T cells, or PBMCs. The dataset comprised deeply sampled blood TCRbeta repertoires from subjects exposed to, actively infected with, or recovered from COVID-19. The repertoires were released in a freely available public database meant as a resource for research on the immune response to SARS-CoV-2. Samples came from the ongoing ImmuneRACE study (first 160 participants) plus 1,254 subjects from 6 global collaborators. A de-identified subject ID, COVID-19 status, age in years and sex were almost always included in the sample metadata. HLA class I and class II types, where available, came from metadata supplied by the sample provider rather than from assay-based typing.

Findings and caveats that apply to the study as a whole: The quantity of clinical and demographic metadata differed by source and by participant and was supplied without curation.

TCRbeta CDR3 regions were amplified from genomic DNA using the immunoSEQ Assay, a bias-controlled multiplex PCR. The study's own analysis went as follows. The number of nucleated cells in each sample was estimated by amplification of reference gene primers within the assay. Sequence reads were collapsed and filtered to measure the absolute abundance of every unique TCRbeta CDR3 rearrangement. For each sample, productive Simpson clonality was calculated as the square root of Simpson's diversity index across productive rearrangements. TCRdb's version of the immuneACCESS table is confined to in-frame rearrangements and falls short of the full clone set. An unresolved V gene accounts for under half of the shortfall where checked; the remainder is of unknown origin. V and J calls and clone size follow that table, whereas D and trimming were derived from the DNA. This sample has 140,000 to 150,000 clones in its table, and 85% to 90% of those were observed once. The ten largest clones add up to roughly an eighth of the sample.

The sequence joins TRBV19 to TRBJ2-1, with TRBD2 identical over 9 junction bases. The material sequenced was peripheral blood. This clonotype was obtained from a man aged 18 to 30 with COVID-19, enrolled during active disease. The CDR3 reads CASSILAGSNNEQFF. The nucleotide sequence reads TGTGCCAGTAGTATACTAGCGGGGTCAAACAATGAGCAGTTCTTC.